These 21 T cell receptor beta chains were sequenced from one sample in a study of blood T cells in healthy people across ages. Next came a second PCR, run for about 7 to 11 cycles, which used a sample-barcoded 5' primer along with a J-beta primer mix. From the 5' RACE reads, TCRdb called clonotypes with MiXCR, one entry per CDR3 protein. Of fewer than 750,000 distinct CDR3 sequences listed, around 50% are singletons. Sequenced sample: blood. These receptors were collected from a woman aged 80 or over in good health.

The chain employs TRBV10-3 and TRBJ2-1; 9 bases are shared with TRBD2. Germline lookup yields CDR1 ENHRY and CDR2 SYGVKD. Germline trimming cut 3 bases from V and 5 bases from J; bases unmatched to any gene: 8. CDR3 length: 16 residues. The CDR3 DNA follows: TGTGCCATCAGTGAATTGGGACTAGCTCGCAACAATGAGCAGTTCTTC. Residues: CAISELGLARNNEQFF.

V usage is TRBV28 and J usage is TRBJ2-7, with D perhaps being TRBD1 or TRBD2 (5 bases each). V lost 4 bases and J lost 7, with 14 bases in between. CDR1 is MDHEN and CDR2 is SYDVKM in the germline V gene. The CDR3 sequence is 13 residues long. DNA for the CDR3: TGTGCCAGCAGTTCCCCAGGGAGAATAGAGCAGTACTTC. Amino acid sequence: CASSSPGRIEQYF.

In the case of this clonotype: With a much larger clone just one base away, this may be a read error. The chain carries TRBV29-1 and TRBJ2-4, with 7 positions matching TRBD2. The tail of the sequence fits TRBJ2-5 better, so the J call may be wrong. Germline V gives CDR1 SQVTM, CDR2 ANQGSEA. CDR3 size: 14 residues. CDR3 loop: CSVVRLADRETQYF. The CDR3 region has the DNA TGCAGCGTTGTAAGGCTAGCGGACCGAGAGACCCAGTACTTC.

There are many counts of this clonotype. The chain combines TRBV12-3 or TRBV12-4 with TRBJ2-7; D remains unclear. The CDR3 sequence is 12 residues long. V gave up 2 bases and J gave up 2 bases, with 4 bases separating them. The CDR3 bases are TGTGCCAGCAGTTTATGGCCCTACGAGCAGTACTTC. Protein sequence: CASSLWPYEQYF.

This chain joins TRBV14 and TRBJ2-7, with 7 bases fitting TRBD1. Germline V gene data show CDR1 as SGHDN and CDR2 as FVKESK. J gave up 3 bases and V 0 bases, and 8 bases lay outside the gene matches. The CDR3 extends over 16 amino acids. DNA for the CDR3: TGTGCCAGCAGCCAAGATAGAAGGGGGCAAAACTACGAGCAGTACTTC. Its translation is CASSQDRRGQNYEQYF.

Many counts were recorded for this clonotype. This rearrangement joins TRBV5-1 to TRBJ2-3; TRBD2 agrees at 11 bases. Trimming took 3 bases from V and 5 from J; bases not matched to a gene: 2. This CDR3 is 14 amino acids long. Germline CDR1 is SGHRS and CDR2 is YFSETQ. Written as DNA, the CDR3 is TGCGCCAGCAGCTCCGGGACTAGCGGAGATACGCAGTATTTT. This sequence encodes CASSSGTSGDTQYF.

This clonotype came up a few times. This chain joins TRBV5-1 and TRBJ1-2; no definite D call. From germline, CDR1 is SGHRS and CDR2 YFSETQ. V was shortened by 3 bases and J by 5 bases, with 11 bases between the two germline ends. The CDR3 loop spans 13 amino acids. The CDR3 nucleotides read TGCGCCAGCAGCTGGAATGTGGAGTATGGCTACACCTTC. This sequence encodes CASSWNVEYGYTF.

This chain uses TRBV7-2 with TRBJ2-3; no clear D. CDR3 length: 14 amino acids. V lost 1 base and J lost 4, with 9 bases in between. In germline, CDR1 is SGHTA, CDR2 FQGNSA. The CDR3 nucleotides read TGTGCCAGCAGCTTAGACCGGTTCTCAGATACGCAGTATTTT. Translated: CASSLDRFSDTQYF.

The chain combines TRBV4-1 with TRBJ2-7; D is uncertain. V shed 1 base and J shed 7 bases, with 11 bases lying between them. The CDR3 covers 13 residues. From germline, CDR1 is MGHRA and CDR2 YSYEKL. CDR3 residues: CASSQGGADEQYF. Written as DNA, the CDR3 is TGCGCCAGCAGCCAAGGTGGCGCGGATGAGCAGTACTTC.

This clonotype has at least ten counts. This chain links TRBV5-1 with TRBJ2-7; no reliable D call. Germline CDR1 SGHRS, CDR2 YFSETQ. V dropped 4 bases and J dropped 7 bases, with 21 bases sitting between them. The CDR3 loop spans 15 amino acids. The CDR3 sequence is CASSQSMTTRREQYF. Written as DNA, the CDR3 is TGCGCCAGCAGCCAGAGTATGACCACGAGGCGAGAGCAGTACTTC.

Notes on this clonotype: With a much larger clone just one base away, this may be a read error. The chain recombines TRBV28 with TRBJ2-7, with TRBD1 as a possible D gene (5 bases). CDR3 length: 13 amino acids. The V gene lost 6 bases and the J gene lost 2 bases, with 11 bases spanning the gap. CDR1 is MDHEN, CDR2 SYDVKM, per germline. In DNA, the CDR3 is TGTGCCAGCAGGACCATGGACACCTACGAGCAGTACTTC. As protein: CASRTMDTYEQYF.

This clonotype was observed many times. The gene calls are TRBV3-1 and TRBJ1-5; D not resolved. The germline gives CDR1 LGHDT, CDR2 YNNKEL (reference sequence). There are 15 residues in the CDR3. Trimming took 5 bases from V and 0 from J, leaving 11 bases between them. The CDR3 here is CASSSRHVSNQPQHF. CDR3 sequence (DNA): TGTGCCAGCAGCTCCAGACATGTTAGCAATCAGCCCCAGCATTTT.

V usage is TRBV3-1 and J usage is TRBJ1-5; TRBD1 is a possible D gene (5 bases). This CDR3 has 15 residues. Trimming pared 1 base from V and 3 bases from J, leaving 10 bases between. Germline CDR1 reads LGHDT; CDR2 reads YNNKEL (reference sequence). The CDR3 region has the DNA TGTGCCAGCAGCCAAGGACCAGGGAACAATCAGCCCCAGCATTTT. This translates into CASSQGPGNNQPQHF.

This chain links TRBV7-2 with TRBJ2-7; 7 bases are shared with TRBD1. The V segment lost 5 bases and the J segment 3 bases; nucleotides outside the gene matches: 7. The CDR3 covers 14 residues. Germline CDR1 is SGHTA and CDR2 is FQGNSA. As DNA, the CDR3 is TGTGCCAGCAGCCTAACGACAGGGAACTACGAGCAGTACTTC. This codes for CASSLTTGNYEQYF.

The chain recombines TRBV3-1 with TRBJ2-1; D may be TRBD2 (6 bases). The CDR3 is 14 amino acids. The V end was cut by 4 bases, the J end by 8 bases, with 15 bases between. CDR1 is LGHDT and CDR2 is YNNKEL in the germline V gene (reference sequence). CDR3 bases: TGTGCCAGCAGCCCGGACTACTTCTCGGATGAGCAGTTCTTC. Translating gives CASSPDYFSDEQFF.

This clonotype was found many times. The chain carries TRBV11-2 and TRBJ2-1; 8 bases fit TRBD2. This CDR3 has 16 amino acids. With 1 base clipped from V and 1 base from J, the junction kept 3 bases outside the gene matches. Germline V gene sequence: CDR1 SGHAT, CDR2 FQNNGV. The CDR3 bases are TGTGCCAGCAGCTTAGTAGCGGGGACTTCCTACAATGAGCAGTTCTTC. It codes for CASSLVAGTSYNEQFF.

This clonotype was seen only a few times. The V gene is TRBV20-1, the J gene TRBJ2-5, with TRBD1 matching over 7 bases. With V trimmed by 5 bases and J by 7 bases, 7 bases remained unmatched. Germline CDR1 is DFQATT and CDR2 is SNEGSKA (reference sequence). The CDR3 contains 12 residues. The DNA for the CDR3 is TGCAGTGCTCAAACAGGGGCCGGGACCCAGTACTTC. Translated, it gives CSAQTGAGTQYF.

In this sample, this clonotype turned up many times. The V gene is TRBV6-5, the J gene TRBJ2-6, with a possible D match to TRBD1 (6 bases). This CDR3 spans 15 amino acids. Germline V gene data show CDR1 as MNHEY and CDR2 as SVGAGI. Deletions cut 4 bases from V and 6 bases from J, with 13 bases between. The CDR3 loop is CASSFTGLLANVLTF. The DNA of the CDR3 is TGTGCCAGCAGTTTCACAGGGTTGCTGGCCAACGTCCTGACTTTC.

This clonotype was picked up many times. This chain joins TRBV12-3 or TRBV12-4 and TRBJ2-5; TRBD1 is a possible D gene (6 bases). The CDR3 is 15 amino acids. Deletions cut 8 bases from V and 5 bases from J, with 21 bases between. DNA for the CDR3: TGTGCCAGCGGGTCCCGGGGACAAAGAATCGAGACCCAGTACTTC. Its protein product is CASGSRGQRIETQYF.

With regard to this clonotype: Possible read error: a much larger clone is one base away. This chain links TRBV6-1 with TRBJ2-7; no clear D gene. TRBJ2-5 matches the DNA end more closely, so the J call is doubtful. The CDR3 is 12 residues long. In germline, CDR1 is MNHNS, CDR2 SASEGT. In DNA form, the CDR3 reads TGTGCCAGCACTACCAACCAAGGGACCCAGTACTTC. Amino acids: CASTTNQGTQYF.

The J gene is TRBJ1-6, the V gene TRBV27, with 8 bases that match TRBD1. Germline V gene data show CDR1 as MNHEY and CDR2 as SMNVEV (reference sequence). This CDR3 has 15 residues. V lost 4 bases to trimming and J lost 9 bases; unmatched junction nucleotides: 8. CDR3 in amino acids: CASSSQDRDSSPLHF. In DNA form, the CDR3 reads TGTGCCAGCAGTTCCCAGGACAGGGATAGTTCACCCCTCCACTTT.